The rows below give T cell receptor beta chains drawn from one sample of a study of CD8+CD57+ T cells in acquired aplastic anemia. Each CDR3 protein is one row after TCRdb ran MiXCR on the reads. The sample yields 150,000 to 200,000 distinct CDR3 sequences, 35% to 55% seen once. The source material was sorted CD4+, CD8+, or CD8+CD57+ T cells (not recorded which) from PBMCs. These receptors all stem from a human donor in good health. Both conserved end residues are part of each CDR3. Each record gives: clone size, J gene, D gene, V gene, CDR3 DNA, CDR3 protein. A D gene is named only where the DNA matches it firmly. Size tells how often a clone was seen (once, few, many) or the class of an expanded clone, and some rows leave it out.

clone size: -; J gene: TRBJ2-5; D gene: TRBD1; V gene: TRBV6-1; CDR3 DNA: TGTGCCAGCCAACCCGGGACAGGGAAAAGAGAGACCCAGTACTTC; CDR3 protein: CASQPGTGKRETQYF
clone size: few; J gene: TRBJ2-5; D gene: -; V gene: TRBV7-9; CDR3 DNA: TGTGCCAGCAGCTTAGTTGGGGAAGAGACCCAGTACTTC; CDR3 protein: CASSLVGEETQYF
clone size: many; J gene: TRBJ2-1; D gene: TRBD2; V gene: TRBV2; CDR3 DNA: TGTGCCAGTACTAGCGAAGCCTACAATGAGCAGTTCTTC; CDR3 protein: CASTSEAYNEQFF
clone size: many; J gene: TRBJ1-6; D gene: -; V gene: TRBV7-9; CDR3 DNA: TGTGCCAGCAGCTTAGTGCAGGGCTATTCACCCCTCCACTTT; CDR3 protein: CASSLVQGYSPLHF
clone size: many; J gene: TRBJ1-5; D gene: -; V gene: TRBV19; CDR3 DNA: TGTGCCAGTAGTGACGGACTTAATAGCAATCAGCCCCAGCATTTT; CDR3 protein: CASSDGLNSNQPQHF
clone size: many; J gene: TRBJ1-2; D gene: -; V gene: TRBV6-1; CDR3 DNA: TGTGCCAGCACCAGAACCCGGGACACCTATGGCTACACCTTC; CDR3 protein: CASTRTRDTYGYTF
clone size: few; J gene: TRBJ2-3; D gene: -; V gene: TRBV30; CDR3 DNA: TGTGCCTGGACCACCCCCTGGGGCAGCACAGATACGCAGTATTTT; CDR3 protein: CAWTTPWGSTDTQYF
clone size: once; J gene: TRBJ2-1; D gene: TRBD1; V gene: TRBV10-1; CDR3 DNA: TGCGCCAGCAGCTTACGGACAGGGCCCGATGAGCAGTTCTTC; CDR3 protein: CASSLRTGPDEQFF
clone size: many; J gene: TRBJ2-7; D gene: -; V gene: TRBV5-1; CDR3 DNA: TGCGCCAGCAGCTTGAAGGGGTCTACCTCCTACGAGCAGTACTTC; CDR3 protein: CASSLKGSTSYEQYF
clone size: -; J gene: TRBJ2-3; D gene: TRBD2; V gene: TRBV25-1; CDR3 DNA: TGTGCCAGCAGTCTACTCGGACTAGCGGGACCAGATACGCAGTATTTT; CDR3 protein: CASSLLGLAGPDTQYF
clone size: few; J gene: TRBJ2-7; D gene: TRBD1; V gene: TRBV5-6; CDR3 DNA: TGTGCCAGCAGCTTGTTCGGGACAGGGGTTTTTGCCGAGCAGTACTTC; CDR3 protein: CASSLFGTGVFAEQYF
clone size: many; J gene: TRBJ2-1; D gene: TRBD2; V gene: TRBV7-2; CDR3 DNA: TGTGCCAGCAGCTTAGACGGGGGGGCCAATGAGCAGTTCTTC; CDR3 protein: CASSLDGGANEQFF
clone size: -; J gene: TRBJ2-7; D gene: -; V gene: TRBV29-1; CDR3 DNA: TGCAGCGTTGAAGATCAACCCTACGAGCAGTACTTC; CDR3 protein: CSVEDQPYEQYF
clone size: -; J gene: TRBJ1-6; D gene: -; V gene: TRBV2; CDR3 DNA: TGTGCCAGCAGTGGTCCCCCCAAGGGGATGGGAAATTCACCCCTCCACTTT; CDR3 protein: CASSGPPKGMGNSPLHF
clone size: -; J gene: TRBJ1-1; D gene: -; V gene: TRBV20-1; CDR3 DNA: TGCAGTGCTACCGTGGACAGCTTGAACACTGAAGCTTTCTTT; CDR3 protein: CSATVDSLNTEAFF
clone size: few; J gene: TRBJ1-5; D gene: -; V gene: TRBV5-5; CDR3 DNA: TGTGCCAGCAGCTCAGGGCAGGCATTCAGCAATCAGCCCCAGCATTTT; CDR3 protein: CASSSGQAFSNQPQHF
clone size: -; J gene: TRBJ2-2; D gene: -; V gene: TRBV24-1; CDR3 DNA: TGTGCCACCAGTGATTCCCCCCAGCCTGCCGGGGAGCTGTTTTTT; CDR3 protein: CATSDSPQPAGELFF
clone size: many; J gene: TRBJ2-2; D gene: TRBD1; V gene: TRBV11-2; CDR3 DNA: TGTGCCAGCAGCAGGACCGGGACAGGGAACACCGGGGAGCTGTTTTTT; CDR3 protein: CASSRTGTGNTGELFF
clone size: -; J gene: TRBJ2-7; D gene: TRBD2; V gene: TRBV7-8; CDR3 DNA: TGTGCCAGCAGCTCTCGAGGTGGGGGAGGGCCTGTCTACGAGCAGTACTTC; CDR3 protein: CASSSRGGGGPVYEQYF
clone size: few; J gene: TRBJ2-7; D gene: -; V gene: TRBV7-2; CDR3 DNA: TGTGCCAGCAACTACCGTCCCTACGAGCAGTACTTC; CDR3 protein: CASNYRPYEQYF
clone size: -; J gene: TRBJ1-5; D gene: -; V gene: TRBV30; CDR3 DNA: TGTGCCTGGAGTTCCTTGCCGGGGAATCAGCCCCAGCATTTT; CDR3 protein: CAWSSLPGNQPQHF
clone size: -; J gene: TRBJ2-7; D gene: TRBD2; V gene: TRBV4-1; CDR3 DNA: TGCGCCAGCAGCCAAGATGATCAGCGGGGCTACGAGCAGTACTTC; CDR3 protein: CASSQDDQRGYEQYF
clone size: many; J gene: TRBJ1-3; D gene: -; V gene: TRBV6-1; CDR3 DNA: TGTGCCAGCAGTCTGCGTAGGGACACCATATATTTT; CDR3 protein: CASSLRRDTIYF
clone size: few; J gene: TRBJ1-2; D gene: -; V gene: TRBV15; CDR3 DNA: TGTGCCACCCTTGGCGAAGGCTATGGCTACACCTTC; CDR3 protein: CATLGEGYGYTF
clone size: many; J gene: TRBJ2-7; D gene: TRBD1; V gene: TRBV20-1; CDR3 DNA: TGCAGTGCTATGGGACAGGTCTTCTCCGAGCAGTACTTC; CDR3 protein: CSAMGQVFSEQYF
clone size: many; J gene: TRBJ2-7; D gene: -; V gene: TRBV5-8; CDR3 DNA: TGTGCCAGCAGCGTCCTGAACCCTGACGAGCAGTACTTC; CDR3 protein: CASSVLNPDEQYF
clone size: -; J gene: TRBJ2-3; D gene: -; V gene: TRBV10-2; CDR3 DNA: TGTGCCAGCAGGACTGACCCCACAGATACGCAGTATTTT; CDR3 protein: CASRTDPTDTQYF
clone size: many; J gene: TRBJ2-1; D gene: TRBD2; V gene: TRBV2; CDR3 DNA: TGTGCCAGCAGTGAACTTTGGGGGGGTTACAATGAGCAGTTCTTC; CDR3 protein: CASSELWGGYNEQFF
clone size: few; J gene: TRBJ2-7; D gene: TRBD1; V gene: TRBV20-1; CDR3 DNA: TGCAGTGTGGGGACAGGGGCCTCCTACGAGCAGTACTTC; CDR3 protein: CSVGTGASYEQYF
clone size: many; J gene: TRBJ2-2; D gene: -; V gene: TRBV7-9; CDR3 DNA: TGTGCCAGCAGCTTAGCCAGGGCGGGCACCGGGGAGCTGTTTTTT; CDR3 protein: CASSLARAGTGELFF
clone size: -; J gene: TRBJ2-2; D gene: TRBD2; V gene: TRBV7-2; CDR3 DNA: TGTGCTAGAGACTGGCGGGGGGGGAACACCGGGGAGCTGTTTTTT; CDR3 protein: CARDWRGGNTGELFF
clone size: many; J gene: TRBJ2-1; D gene: -; V gene: TRBV20-1; CDR3 DNA: TGCGCCGCACGATCCCATGAGCAGTTCTTC; CDR3 protein: CAARSHEQFF
clone size: -; J gene: TRBJ1-5; D gene: TRBD1; V gene: TRBV28; CDR3 DNA: TGTGCCAGCAGTTTGGTCGGGACAGGGTCGTTTAGCAATCAGCCCCAGCATTTT; CDR3 protein: CASSLVGTGSFSNQPQHF
clone size: -; J gene: TRBJ2-1; D gene: TRBD2; V gene: TRBV11-2; CDR3 DNA: TGTGCCAGCATGGGGCGACTAGCGGTATACAATGAGCAGTTCTTC; CDR3 protein: CASMGRLAVYNEQFF
clone size: many; J gene: TRBJ2-7; D gene: -; V gene: TRBV7-8; CDR3 DNA: TGTGCCAGCAGCTTGGGAAGTCCGGTCCACGAGCAGTACTTC; CDR3 protein: CASSLGSPVHEQYF
clone size: many; J gene: TRBJ1-1; D gene: -; V gene: TRBV11-2; CDR3 DNA: TGTGCCAGCAGCTTGTCGGGGTACACTGAAGCTTTCTTT; CDR3 protein: CASSLSGYTEAFF
clone size: many; J gene: TRBJ2-7; D gene: TRBD2; V gene: TRBV10-3; CDR3 DNA: TGTGCCATCAGCTTGGGACTAGCGGGTTACGAGCAGTACTTC; CDR3 protein: CAISLGLAGYEQYF
clone size: many; J gene: TRBJ1-1; D gene: -; V gene: TRBV12-3/TRBV12-4; CDR3 DNA: TGTGCCAGCAGCCGAGCCTACAACACTGAAGCTTTCTTT; CDR3 protein: CASSRAYNTEAFF
clone size: -; J gene: TRBJ1-5; D gene: TRBD1; V gene: TRBV18; CDR3 DNA: TGTGCCAGCTCCGGGACAGGGAGGTCGGTCAATCAGCCCCAGCATTTT; CDR3 protein: CASSGTGRSVNQPQHF
clone size: many; J gene: TRBJ1-4; D gene: -; V gene: TRBV5-1; CDR3 DNA: TGCGCCAGCAGAGCCGATTCGACTAATGAAAAACTGTTTTTT; CDR3 protein: CASRADSTNEKLFF
clone size: -; J gene: TRBJ1-1; D gene: TRBD1; V gene: TRBV10-3; CDR3 DNA: TGTGCCATCAGTGCCCGGACAGGGAACACTGAAGCTTTCTTT; CDR3 protein: CAISARTGNTEAFF
clone size: -; J gene: TRBJ2-1; D gene: -; V gene: TRBV15; CDR3 DNA: TGTGCCACCAGCAGGGAGACGTACAATGAGCAGTTCTTC; CDR3 protein: CATSRETYNEQFF
clone size: many; J gene: TRBJ2-5; D gene: -; V gene: TRBV9; CDR3 DNA: TGTGCCAGCAGCTCTAGGAGGGGATGGGGCCAAGAGACCCAGTACTTC; CDR3 protein: CASSSRRGWGQETQYF
clone size: few; J gene: TRBJ1-5; D gene: -; V gene: TRBV7-2; CDR3 DNA: TGTGCCAGCAGCTTAGTTAGCAATCAGCCCCAGCATTTT; CDR3 protein: CASSLVSNQPQHF
clone size: -; J gene: TRBJ1-1; D gene: -; V gene: TRBV7-9; CDR3 DNA: TGTGCCAGCAGCCGACAGGCGGACACTGAAGCTTTCTTT; CDR3 protein: CASSRQADTEAFF
clone size: many; J gene: TRBJ2-7; D gene: TRBD1; V gene: TRBV2; CDR3 DNA: TGTGCCAGCATTTACGGGACAGGGGATTACGAGCAGTACTTC; CDR3 protein: CASIYGTGDYEQYF
clone size: -; J gene: TRBJ1-1; D gene: -; V gene: TRBV10-3; CDR3 DNA: TGTGCCATCAGTGGACGCGTACCAAACACTGAAGCTTTCTTT; CDR3 protein: CAISGRVPNTEAFF
clone size: many; J gene: TRBJ2-3; D gene: TRBD2; V gene: TRBV20-1; CDR3 DNA: TGCAGTGCTCGCTCGGGGGGACTAGCGGTCACAGATACGCAGTATTTT; CDR3 protein: CSARSGGLAVTDTQYF
clone size: many; J gene: TRBJ2-2; D gene: -; V gene: TRBV9; CDR3 DNA: TGTGCCAGCAGCGTACAGGGTACAGGGGAGCTGTTTTTT; CDR3 protein: CASSVQGTGELFF
clone size: -; J gene: TRBJ1-2; D gene: -; V gene: TRBV5-1; CDR3 DNA: TGCGCCAGCAGCTGGGGTTCTCGCGGCTACACCTTC; CDR3 protein: CASSWGSRGYTF
clone size: -; J gene: TRBJ1-2; D gene: -; V gene: TRBV2; CDR3 DNA: TGTGCCAGCAGTGAGGGACATACCTATGGCTACACCTTC; CDR3 protein: CASSEGHTYGYTF